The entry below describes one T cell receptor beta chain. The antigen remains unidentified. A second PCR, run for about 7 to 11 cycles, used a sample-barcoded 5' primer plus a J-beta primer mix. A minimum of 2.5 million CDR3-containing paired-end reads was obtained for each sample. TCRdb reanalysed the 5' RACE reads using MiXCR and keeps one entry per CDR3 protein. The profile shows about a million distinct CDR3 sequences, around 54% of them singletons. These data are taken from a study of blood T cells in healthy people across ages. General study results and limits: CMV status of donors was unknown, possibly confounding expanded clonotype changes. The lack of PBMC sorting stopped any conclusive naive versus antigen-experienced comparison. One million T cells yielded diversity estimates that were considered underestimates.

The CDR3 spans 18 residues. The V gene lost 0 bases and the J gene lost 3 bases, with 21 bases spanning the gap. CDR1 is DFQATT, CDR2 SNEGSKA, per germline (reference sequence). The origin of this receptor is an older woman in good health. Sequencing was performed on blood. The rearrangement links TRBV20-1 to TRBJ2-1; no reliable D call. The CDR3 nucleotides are TGCAGTGCTAGAGATGGTCAGCTCGGAAAGATAAACTACAATGAGCAGTTCTTC. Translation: CSARDGQLGKINYNEQFF.